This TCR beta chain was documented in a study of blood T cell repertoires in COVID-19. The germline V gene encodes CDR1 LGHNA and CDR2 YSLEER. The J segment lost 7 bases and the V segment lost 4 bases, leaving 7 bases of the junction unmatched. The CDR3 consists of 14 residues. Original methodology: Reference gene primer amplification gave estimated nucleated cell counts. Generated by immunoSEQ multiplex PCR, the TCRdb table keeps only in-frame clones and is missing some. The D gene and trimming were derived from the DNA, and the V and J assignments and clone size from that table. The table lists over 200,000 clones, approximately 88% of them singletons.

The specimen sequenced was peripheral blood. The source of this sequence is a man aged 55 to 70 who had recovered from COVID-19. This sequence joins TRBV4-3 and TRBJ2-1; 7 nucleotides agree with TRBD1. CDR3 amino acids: CASSRDRDRNEQFF. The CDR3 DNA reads TGCGCCAGCAGCCGAGACAGGGATCGTAATGAGCAGTTCTTC.